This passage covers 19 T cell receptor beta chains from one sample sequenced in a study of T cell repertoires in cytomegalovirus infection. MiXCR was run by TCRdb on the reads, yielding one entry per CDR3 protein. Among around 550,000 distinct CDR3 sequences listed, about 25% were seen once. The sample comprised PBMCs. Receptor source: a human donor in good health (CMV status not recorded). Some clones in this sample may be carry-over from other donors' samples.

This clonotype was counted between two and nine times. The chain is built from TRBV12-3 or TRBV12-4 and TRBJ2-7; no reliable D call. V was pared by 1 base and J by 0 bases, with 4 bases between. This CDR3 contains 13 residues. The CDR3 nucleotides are TGTGCCAGCAGTTTAGTCAGCTCCTACGAGCAGTACTTC. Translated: CASSLVSSYEQYF.

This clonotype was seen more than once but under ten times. The CDR3 region is CASSQDLRDRGYGYTF. The CDR3, as DNA: TGCGCCAGCAGCCAAGATCTAAGGGACAGGGGCTATGGCTACACCTTC. The chain recombines TRBV4-3 with TRBJ1-2, with 10 bases matching TRBD1. The CDR3 is made up of 16 amino acids. Per the germline V gene, CDR1 is LGHNA and CDR2 is YSLEER. V shed 0 bases and J 4 bases; nucleotides not matched to a gene: 5.

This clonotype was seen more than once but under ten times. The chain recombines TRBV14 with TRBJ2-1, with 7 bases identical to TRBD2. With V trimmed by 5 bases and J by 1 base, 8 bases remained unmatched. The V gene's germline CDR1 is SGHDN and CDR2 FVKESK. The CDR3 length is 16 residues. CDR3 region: CASSVRQAGSYNEQFF. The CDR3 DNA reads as TGTGCCAGCAGCGTTCGTCAAGCGGGGTCCTACAATGAGCAGTTCTTC.

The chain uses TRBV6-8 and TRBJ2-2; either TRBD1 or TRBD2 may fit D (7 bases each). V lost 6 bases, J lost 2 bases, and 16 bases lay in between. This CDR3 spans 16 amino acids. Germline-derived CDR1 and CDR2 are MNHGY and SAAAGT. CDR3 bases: TGTGCCAGCAGACCCCAGGGGGGGGTAAACACCGGGGAGCTGTTTTTT. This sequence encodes CASRPQGGVNTGELFF.

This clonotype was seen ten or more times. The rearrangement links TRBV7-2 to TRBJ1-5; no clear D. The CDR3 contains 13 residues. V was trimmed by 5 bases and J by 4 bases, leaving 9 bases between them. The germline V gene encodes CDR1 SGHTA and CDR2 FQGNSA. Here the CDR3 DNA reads TGTGCCAGCAGCGCCCAAAGGAATCAGCCCCAGCATTTT. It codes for CASSAQRNQPQHF.

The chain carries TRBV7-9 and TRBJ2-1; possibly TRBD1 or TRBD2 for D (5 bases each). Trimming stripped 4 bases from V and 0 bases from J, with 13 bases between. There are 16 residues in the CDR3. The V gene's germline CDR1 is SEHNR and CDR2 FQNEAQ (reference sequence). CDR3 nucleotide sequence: TGTGCCAGCAGCTCAGGGATGGGGGTCTCCTACAATGAGCAGTTCTTC. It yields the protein CASSSGMGVSYNEQFF.

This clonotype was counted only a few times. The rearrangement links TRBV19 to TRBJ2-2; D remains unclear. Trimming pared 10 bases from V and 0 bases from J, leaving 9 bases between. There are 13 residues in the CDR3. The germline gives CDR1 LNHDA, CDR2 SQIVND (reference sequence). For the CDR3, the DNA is TGTGCCACTCCCCAACCGAACACCGGGGAGCTGTTTTTT. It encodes CATPQPNTGELFF.

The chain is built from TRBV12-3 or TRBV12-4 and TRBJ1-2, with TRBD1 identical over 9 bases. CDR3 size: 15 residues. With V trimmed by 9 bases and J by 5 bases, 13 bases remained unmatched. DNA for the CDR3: TGTGCCAGTACTTCCCCTGGGACAGGGAAATATGGCTACACCTTC. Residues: CASTSPGTGKYGYTF.

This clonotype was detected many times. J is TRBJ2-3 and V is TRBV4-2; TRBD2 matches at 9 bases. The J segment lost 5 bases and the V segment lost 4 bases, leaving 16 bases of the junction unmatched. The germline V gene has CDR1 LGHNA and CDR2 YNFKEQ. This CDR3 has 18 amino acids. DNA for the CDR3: TGTGCCAGCAGCCGTTCCCCAACCGGCCCACTAGCGGGAGATACGCAGTATTTT. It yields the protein CASSRSPTGPLAGDTQYF.

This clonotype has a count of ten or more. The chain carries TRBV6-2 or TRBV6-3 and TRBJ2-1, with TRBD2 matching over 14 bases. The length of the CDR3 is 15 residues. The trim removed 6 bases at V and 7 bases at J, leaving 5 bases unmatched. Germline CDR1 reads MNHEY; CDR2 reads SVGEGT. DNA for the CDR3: TGTGCCAGCAGCGATGGGACTAGCGGGAGAAATGAGCAGTTCTTC. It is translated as CASSDGTSGRNEQFF.

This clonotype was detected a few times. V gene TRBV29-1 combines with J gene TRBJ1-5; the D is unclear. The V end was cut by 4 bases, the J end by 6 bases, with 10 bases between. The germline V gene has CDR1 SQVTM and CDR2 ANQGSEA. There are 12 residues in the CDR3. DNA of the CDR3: TGCAGCGTTGCGTCTTACGGTCAGCCCCAGCATTTT. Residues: CSVASYGQPQHF.

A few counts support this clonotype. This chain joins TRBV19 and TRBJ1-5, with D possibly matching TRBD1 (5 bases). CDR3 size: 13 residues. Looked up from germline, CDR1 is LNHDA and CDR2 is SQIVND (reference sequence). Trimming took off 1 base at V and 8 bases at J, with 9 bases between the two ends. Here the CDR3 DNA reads TGTGCCAGTAGTATAGCCAGGGCTGAGCCCCAGCATTTT. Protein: CASSIARAEPQHF.

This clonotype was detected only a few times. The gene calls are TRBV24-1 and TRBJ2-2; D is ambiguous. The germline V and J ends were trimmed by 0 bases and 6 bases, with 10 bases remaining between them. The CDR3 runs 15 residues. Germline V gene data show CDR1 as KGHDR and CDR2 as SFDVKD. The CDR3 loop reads CATSDLQDEAGELFF. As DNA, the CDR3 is TGTGCCACCAGTGATTTGCAGGATGAAGCCGGGGAGCTGTTTTTT.

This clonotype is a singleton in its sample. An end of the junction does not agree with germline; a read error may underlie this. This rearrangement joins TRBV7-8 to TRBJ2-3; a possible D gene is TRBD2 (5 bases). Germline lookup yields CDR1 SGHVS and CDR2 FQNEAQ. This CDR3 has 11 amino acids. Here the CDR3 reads CTSGRGYTQYF. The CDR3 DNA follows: TGTACCAGCGGCCGAGGTTATACGCAGTATTTT.

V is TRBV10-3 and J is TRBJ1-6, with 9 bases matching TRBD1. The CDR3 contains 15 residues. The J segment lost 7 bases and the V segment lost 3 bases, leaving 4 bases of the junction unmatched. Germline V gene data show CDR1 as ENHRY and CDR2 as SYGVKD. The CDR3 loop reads CAISEGQGLNSPLHF. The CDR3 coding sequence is TGTGCCATCAGTGAAGGACAGGGGTTGAATTCACCCCTCCACTTT.

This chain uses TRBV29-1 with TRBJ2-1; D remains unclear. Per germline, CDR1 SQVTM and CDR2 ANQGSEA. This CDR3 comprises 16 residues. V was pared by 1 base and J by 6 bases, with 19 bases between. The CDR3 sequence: CSVEVGSGRGFNEQFF. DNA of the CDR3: TGCAGCGTTGAAGTGGGTTCCGGCCGCGGTTTCAATGAGCAGTTCTTC.

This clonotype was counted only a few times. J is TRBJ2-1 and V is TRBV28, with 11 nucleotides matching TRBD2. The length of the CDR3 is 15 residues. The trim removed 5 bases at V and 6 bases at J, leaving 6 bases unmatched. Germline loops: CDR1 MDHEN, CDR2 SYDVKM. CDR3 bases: TGTGCCAGCAGTACACTAGCGGGAGAGTCCAATGAGCAGTTCTTC. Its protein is CASSTLAGESNEQFF.

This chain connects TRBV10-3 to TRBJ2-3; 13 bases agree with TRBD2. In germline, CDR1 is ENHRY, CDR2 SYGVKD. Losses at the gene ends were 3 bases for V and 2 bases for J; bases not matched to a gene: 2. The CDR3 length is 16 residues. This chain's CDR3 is CAISDGLAGATDTQYF. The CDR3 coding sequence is TGTGCCATCAGTGACGGACTAGCGGGAGCCACAGATACGCAGTATTTT.

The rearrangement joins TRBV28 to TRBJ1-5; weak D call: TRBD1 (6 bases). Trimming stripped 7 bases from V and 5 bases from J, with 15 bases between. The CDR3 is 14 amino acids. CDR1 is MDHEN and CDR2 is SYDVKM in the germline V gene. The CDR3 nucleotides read TGTGCCAGCACTACGTACAGGGTTGATCAGCCCCAGCATTTT. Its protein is CASTTYRVDQPQHF.